What follows are 15 T cell receptor beta chains derived from one specimen sequenced in a study of T cells after yellow fever vaccination. TCRdb processed the 5' RACE reads anew with MiXCR; each CDR3 protein has one entry. The profile covers approximately 160,000 distinct CDR3 sequences, with approximately 6.2% appearing a single time and under 3% taken by the ten largest. The specimen was CD4+ T cells sorted from PBMCs, collected on the day of the first yellow fever vaccination. The receptors shown here come from a man between 18 and 29 years old who received the YFV17D yellow fever vaccine.

The V call is TRBV24-1, the J call TRBJ1-5, with 9 nucleotides matching TRBD1. This CDR3 is built from 16 residues. V shed 2 bases, J shed 7 bases, and the junction held 8 bases outside the gene matches. Germline CDR1 KGHDR, CDR2 SFDVKD. The CDR3 nucleotides read TGTGCCACCAGTGATTCCACAGGGGGCGCTTGGCAGCCCCAGCATTTT. The encoded protein is CATSDSTGGAWQPQHF.

This clonotype was seen more than once but under ten times. The chain links TRBV11-3 to TRBJ2-1, with TRBD2 matching over 8 bases. Germline V gene sequence: CDR1 SGHNT, CDR2 YENEEA. Trimming at V came to 5 bases and at J to 7 bases, leaving 10 bases not matched to a gene. The CDR3 consists of 15 residues. CDR3 nucleotides: TGTGCCAGCAGCCCTTTTTCGGGACTAGGGAATGAGCAGTTCTTC. Translated, it gives CASSPFSGLGNEQFF.

This clonotype was recorded at least ten times. The chain's CDR3 is CASSQRKGYNEQFF. The CDR3 DNA is TGTGCCAGCAGCCAACGGAAGGGTTACAATGAGCAGTTCTTC. The V call is TRBV3-1, the J call TRBJ2-1; D not resolved. This CDR3 comprises 14 residues. Germline CDR1 and CDR2: LGHDT and YNNKEL (reference sequence). The V gene lost 2 bases and the J gene lost 4 bases, with 9 bases spanning the gap.

This clonotype was detected only a few times. The rearrangement links TRBV5-1 to TRBJ1-2; a weak D match, TRBD1 (6 bases). Germline CDR1 reads SGHRS; CDR2 reads YFSETQ. Deletions cut 9 bases from V and 8 bases from J, with 17 bases between. CDR3 length equals 12 residues. The CDR3 DNA follows: TGCGCCACCCGGGACACTAGAGTGGGCTACACCTTC. Its translation: CATRDTRVGYTF.

The chain employs TRBV7-8 and TRBJ1-2; D is unclear. This CDR3 contains 15 residues. CDR1 and CDR2 from the germline V gene are SGHVS and FQNEAQ. V lost 2 bases to trimming and J lost 4 bases, with 14 bases between them. The CDR3 sequence: CASSLNVNSFYGYTF. The CDR3 DNA reads TGTGCCAGCAGCTTAAATGTGAACAGCTTCTATGGCTACACCTTC.

In its sample, this clonotype was seen many times. The rearrangement joins TRBV20-1 to TRBJ2-5, with no clear D. This CDR3 spans 11 amino acids. Looked up from germline, CDR1 is DFQATT and CDR2 is SNEGSKA (reference sequence). Between the trimmed V and J ends, which lost 6 bases and 4 bases, there was a span of 9 bases. In DNA form, the CDR3 reads TGCAGTGCCCCGTGGGGAGAGACCCAGTACTTC. This translates into CSAPWGETQYF.

The chain employs TRBV30 and TRBJ1-3; D is undetermined. Trimming cost V 5 bases and J 0 bases, with 8 bases left between them. CDR1 and CDR2 (germline): GTSNPN, SVGIG (reference sequence). The CDR3 contains 13 residues. The CDR3 bases are TGTGCCTGGGATACCTCCTCTGGAAACACCATATATTTT. Its protein product is CAWDTSSGNTIYF.

In its sample, this clonotype was seen many times. V usage is TRBV7-2 and J usage is TRBJ2-7; 9 bases align to TRBD1. This CDR3 comprises 13 residues. Germline V gene lookup returns CDR1 SGHTA and CDR2 FQGNSA. V lost 5 bases and J lost 6; bases outside the gene matches: 5. For the CDR3, the DNA is TGTGCCAGCAGCCTGGACAGGGGACCCGAGCAGTACTTC. Protein: CASSLDRGPEQYF.

The genes are TRBV12-3 or TRBV12-4 and TRBJ2-7, with a weak D call TRBD1 (6 bases). This CDR3 has 15 residues. The V end lost 6 bases, the J end lost 6 bases, and 21 bases lay between the germline ends. DNA for the CDR3: TGTGCCAGCAGCCCTCTCGACAGGCCTGGAGGCGAGCAGTACTTC. Protein sequence: CASSPLDRPGGEQYF.

This clonotype was seen many times. This chain joins TRBV3-1 and TRBJ2-7, with a possible D match to TRBD1 (6 bases). The CDR3 consists of 14 residues. The germline V gene has CDR1 LGHDT and CDR2 YNNKEL (reference sequence). Deletions cut 1 base from V and 5 bases from J, with 12 bases between. CDR3 in DNA: TGTGCCAGCAGCCAAGGAAGCAGGGGAGACGAGCAGTACTTC. It codes for CASSQGSRGDEQYF.

The chain couples TRBV5-4 to TRBJ2-6, with 12 bases fitting TRBD1. CDR3 size: 15 residues. CDR1 SGHNT and CDR2 YYREEE come from the germline V gene (reference sequence). Germline trimming cut 4 bases from V and 13 bases from J; bases unmatched to any gene: 9. The CDR3 DNA follows: TGTGCCAGCAGCAAACCGGGACAGGGGGCGGAAGTCCTGACTTTC. Amino acids: CASSKPGQGAEVLTF.

This clonotype was observed a handful of times. A junction end diverges from the germline sequence, so it may reflect a read error. The chain joins TRBV7-7 to TRBJ1-1; no reliable D call. Germline V lookup: CDR1 SSHAT, CDR2 FNYEAQ (reference sequence). CDR3 length equals 13 residues. CDR3 in DNA: TGTGCTAGCAGCATTACAGAAACCACTGAAGCTTTCTTT. Translating it yields CASSITETTEAFF.

The chain combines TRBV7-2 with TRBJ1-2, with D perhaps matching TRBD1 (5 bases). The CDR3 covers 16 residues. The germline V gene has CDR1 SGHTA and CDR2 FQGNSA. Trimming stripped 2 bases from V and 4 bases from J, with 17 bases between. CDR3 sequence reads: CASSLPGTRRFYGYTF. The DNA for the CDR3 is TGTGCCAGCAGCTTACCCGGGACGCGCCGTTTCTATGGCTACACCTTC.

This clonotype was found many times. The rearrangement uses TRBV5-1 and TRBJ2-1; 10 nucleotides line up with TRBD2. Per germline, CDR1 SGHRS and CDR2 YFSETQ. V lost 5 bases and J lost 2; bases outside the gene matches: 7. There are 16 residues in the CDR3. CDR3 coding DNA: TGCGCCAGCAGACGCGCTAGCGGGGGAACCTACAATGAGCAGTTCTTC. It is translated as CASRRASGGTYNEQFF.

This clonotype was observed many times. The chain joins TRBV12-3 or TRBV12-4 to TRBJ1-3; 7 bases are shared with TRBD1. Trimming removed 3 bases from V and 0 bases from J; junction bases left unmatched: 5. CDR3 length equals 16 residues. The CDR3: CASSLGQTSSGNTIYF. CDR3 coding DNA: TGTGCCAGCAGTTTGGGACAGACCAGCTCTGGAAACACCATATATTTT.